This T cell receptor beta chain was recorded in a study of CD8+ T cells in alopecia areata. Study information: After 6 to 18 months of tofacitinib, follow-up continued 6 months off drug. Scoring of treated patients' severity used the percentage of affected scalp area. Study results and caveats: Tofacitinib yielded significantly lower scalp clonality and fewer expanded CD8+ clones among the top 100. On tofacitinib, scalp and blood still held many of the expanded lesional clones.

To note about this clone: Its antigen is currently unknown. The junction departs from the called germline gene at one end, perhaps through a read error.

Noted treatment: oral pan-JAK inhibitor, 5-10 mg twice daily. The authors extracted RNA and reverse transcribed it into cDNA as the sequencing template. Assay used: immunoSEQ multiplex PCR; TCRdb lists only in-frame clones, some missing. The table has some 99,000 clones, roughly 64% seen once. CDR1 is SGHTA and CDR2 is FQGNSA in the germline V gene. The CDR3 covers 14 residues. Sequenced material: CD8+ T cells sorted from blood, taken at week 4, from a patient treated with tofacitinib. The receptor was isolated from a human donor with alopecia areata. The J gene is TRBJ1-1, the V gene TRBV7-2; D uncertain. CDR3 bases: TGCGCCAGCAGCCAAGTGAGTGCGAGAACTGAAGCTTTCTTT. This translates into CASSQVSARTEAFF. Together with reference TRBV7-2 and TRBJ1-1, the CDR3 gives the full variable domain: GAGVSQSPSNKVTEKGKDVELRCDPISGHTALYWYRQSLGQGLEFLIYFQGNSAPDKSGLPSDRFSAERTGGSVSTLTIQRTQQEDSAVYLCASSQVSARTEAFFGQGTRLTVV.